These 7 T cell receptor beta chains originate from one sample sequenced in a study of human T cells and chemical hapten exposure. TCRdb analysed the RACE reads with MiXCR anew, one entry per CDR3 protein. Of approximately 60,000 distinct CDR3 sequences listed, about 9.3% are singletons. The sample's time point: patch test 1, 2 weeks after DPC sensitization. As for treatment: therapeutic diphenylcyclopropenone sensitization with weekly scalp DPC. Sequenced material: whole blood, taken in connection with sensitization to the hapten diphenylcyclopropenone (DPC). The receptors shown here come from a woman between 40 and 50 years old with alopecia areata. Some clones in this sample may be carry-over from other donors' samples.

This clonotype turned up a few times. The chain joins TRBV5-5 to TRBJ1-5; TRBD1 agrees at 8 bases. This CDR3 has 13 amino acids. Trimming took 4 bases from V and 11 from J; bases not matched to a gene: 8. Germline V gene lookup returns CDR1 SGHKS and CDR2 YYEKEE (reference sequence). CDR3 bases: TGTGCCAGCAGCCCGGACAGGGCTTCGACCCAGCATTTT. Amino acids: CASSPDRASTQHF.

At least ten counts were recorded for this clonotype. The chain carries TRBV12-5 and TRBJ2-3; 13 bases map to TRBD2. CDR1 and CDR2 (germline): LGHNT, FRNRAP. V trimming: 4 bases; J trimming: 1 base; junction bases outside the gene matches: 2. The CDR3 is 16 residues long. Here the CDR3 reads CASGYGTSGGTDTQYF. The CDR3 bases are TGTGCTAGTGGTTACGGGACTAGCGGGGGCACAGATACGCAGTATTTT.

Concerning this clonotype: A junction end diverges from the germline sequence, so it may reflect a read error. The chain carries TRBV6-1 and TRBJ2-3, with 7 bases fitting TRBD2. Germline values: CDR1 MNHNS, CDR2 SASEGT. CDR3 size: 13 residues. The CDR3 bases are TGCCCTGCGGGAGCGGACTACACAGATACGCAGTATTTT. It is translated as CPAGADYTDTQYF.

V is TRBV28 and J is TRBJ1-4; D uncertain. This CDR3 has 15 residues. Germline V CDR1 and CDR2: MDHEN, SYDVKM. The V end lost 2 bases, the J end lost 0 bases, and 7 bases lay between the germline ends. The CDR3 DNA reads as TGTGCCAGCAGTTTAGACCAGACAACTAATGAAAAACTGTTTTTT. This gives the protein CASSLDQTTNEKLFF.

This chain uses TRBV4-2 with TRBJ1-6; no reliable D call. Germline CDR1 is LGHNA and CDR2 is YNFKEQ. Trimming left V 4 bases short and J 10 bases short, with 14 bases between. The CDR3 runs 14 residues. The CDR3 bases are TGTGCCAGCAGCCCCTTAGGCGGGGTGTCACCCCTCCACTTT. Protein sequence: CASSPLGGVSPLHF.

The CDR3, as DNA: TGCGCCAGCAGCTTGGTAGGTGGCACCCTGAACACTGAAGCTTTCTTT. Translated, it gives CASSLVGGTLNTEAFF. The V and J genes are TRBV5-1 and TRBJ1-1; no firm D call. The V gene lost 0 bases and the J gene lost 0 bases, with 12 bases spanning the gap. Looked up from germline, CDR1 is SGHRS and CDR2 is YFSETQ. The CDR3 has 16 amino acids.

This clonotype was picked up many times. The CDR3 nucleotides read TGTGCCAGCAGTCCCAGGACCGCCGCTGGCTACACCTTC. The encoded protein is CASSPRTAAGYTF. The chain links TRBV27 to TRBJ1-2, with D uncertain. The germline CDR1 and CDR2 sequences are MNHEY and SMNVEV (reference sequence). This CDR3 comprises 13 residues. Trimming cost V 5 bases and J 7 bases, with 14 bases left between them.